This T cell receptor (beta chain) comes out of a study of cytomegalovirus exposure and HLA in healthy donors (dated by TCRdb to about 2017). Study-level background: According to an earlier analysis of around 600 of the donors, some 170 million T cells yielded approximately 120 million unique TCR beta sequences and 250 to 350 Gb of sequence data. About 310 gigabases of sequencing data and 70 million to 100 million unique TCR sequences were included in an early release covering 500 to 750 HLA-typed donors. Of the roughly 420 genotyped donors, 65% to 90% were placed in the genetic ancestry cluster associated with self-reported Caucasian donors. The aim of the study was to test whether cataloging public T cell receptors could identify signatures of past pathogen exposure. The study profiled the T cell repertoires of 550 to 700 subjects by immunosequencing and related them to cytomegalovirus serostatus. Besides the first cohort of 666 subjects, a separate validation cohort made up of over 95 different subjects was used. High-throughput TCR immunosequencing, statistical association of individual TCRs with disease status, and machine learning were combined to predict cytomegalovirus infection status. In a later analysis, previously published TCR beta repertoires from 500 to 750 donors were re-analyzed and high-resolution HLA genotyping was added so that TCR occurrence patterns could be studied. The later analysis used no new phenotypic data to find candidate immune exposures, relying instead on TCR beta sequences and their occurrence across donors. An earlier analysis of several hundred of the donors applied high-throughput TCR beta sequencing to assess whether each TCR beta V gene segment acted as functional or pseudogenic. Donor age, sex, ethnicity and CMV serostatus were compiled alongside the repertoire data. Genome-wide SNP genotypes for about 65% of the 666 donors were used in a later genetic analysis, which treated that subset as a discovery cohort. All discovery cohort repertoires had been generated on a single sequencing platform. Both class I and class II loci were covered by HLA typing, at four-digit resolution. Typing coverage differed by locus: A, B, C, DRB1 and DQB1 were typed in roughly 629-630 donors, DQA1 in 522, DPA1 in 606, and DPB1 in roughly 450. About five DR-DQ haplotypes were treated as single units for association and clustering because of strong linkage in the cohort. Among 398 genotyped donors of the cohort, an average of roughly 230,000 unique TCR beta nucleotide sequences was sequenced per donor, of which about 18% were non-productive. On the study overall, not on this receptor specifically: An earlier analysis of approximately 590 of the donors showed that most TCR beta V segments appeared in productive rearrangements either about 90% or about 30% of the time, which broadly matched IMGT annotations. The classifier was reported to diagnose cytomegalovirus status with high specificity and sensitivity in both the original cohort and the validation cohort. Some IMGT-functional V segments, including TRBV6-2 and TRBV6-3, could not be told apart with the 87-base-pair reads, so those segments were excluded. When HLA alleles, especially DR and DQ, strongly co-occurred, TCR associations were difficult to assign to individual alleles. A further reported finding was that TCR beta sequences accurately predicted the HLA-A and HLA-B alleles for most subjects in the first cohort. In a later analysis, most CMV-associated TCR beta chains were found to appear HLA-restricted, with HLA associations seemingly driven largely by CMV exposure. In a later genetic analysis, fewer N-insertions in productive TCRs were reported among donors in an Asian-associated ancestry cluster than the approximately 710-donor mean. Across donors, most TCR sequences were observed very rarely, whereas some public TCRs were present in many individuals. The presence/absence analyses assumed that sequencing depth was roughly uniform across donors, and that assumption may not be true. Because some donors lacked HLA typing at each locus, the association tests relied only on the typed subset. Several of the top co-occurrence clusters appeared to be linked to parvovirus B19, influenza, CMV and Epstein-Barr virus, according to a later analysis. In the study, 150 to 200 TCR beta chains were listed as associated with cytomegalovirus. In a later analysis, TCR association rates were found to vary across HLA loci, with the most associated TCRs seen for DRB1 alleles and the fewest for HLA-C alleles. In this cohort, only TCR beta chains were sequenced, and detectable features were limited by the absence of alpha or paired-chain data. The authors suggested that the approach could potentially be generalized to other disease states and immunological phenotypes. A cluster of highly shared sequence variants was judged likely to represent a technical artifact of the sequencing pipeline. Specific HLA alleles were associated with over 15,000 TCR beta sequences at a false discovery rate of 0.05 in a later analysis. In vitro tests confirmed that a few of the cytomegalovirus-associated TCR beta chains recognize cytomegalovirus antigens. An association between a missense DCLRE1C variant and V-gene and J-gene trimming of TCR beta chains was found in a later genetic analysis and replicated in an independent cohort. CMV serostatus was the only immune exposure information available for the cohort. Correlated functional status among segregating V segments might be attributable to linkage disequilibrium, but an unknown experimental factor could not be ruled out. Because counts were too low, around 17 rarely observed V segments, including chromosome 9 orphons, were left out of the earlier analysis of 500 to 650 of the donors. A later analysis found that HLA-associated TCR beta chains were more clonally expanded and had lower generation probabilities than equally common non-associated chains.

Library creation used the immunoSEQ multiplex PCR assay. For the multiplex PCR, a mixture combining 60 forward primers for TCR Vbeta segments and 13 reverse primers for TCR Jbeta segments was used. Amplification of the CDR3 region of rearranged TCR beta genes was performed with a multiplex PCR assay on genomic DNA. The Illumina HiSeq System was used to sequence the amplified TCR beta libraries as 87-base-pair reads. The paper's data handling went like this. A later analysis counted approximately 76 million unique TCR beta chains across the roughly 700 repertoires, and around 9.9 million of these chains were shared by at least two donors. Raw reads were error-corrected and collapsed into unique sequences with a nearest-neighbor algorithm that merged closely related sequences to remove PCR and sequencing errors. To assign V, D and J gene segments, CDR3 sequences were aligned to IMGT reference sequences. For a sequence to be retained, a match of at least six nucleotides was required to both a V gene segment and a J gene segment. A rearrangement counted as productive if the CDR3 had no stop codons and remained in frame with V and J, and every other rearrangement counted as non-productive. CDR3 was defined according to IMGT convention as the region running from the second conserved V-encoded cysteine to the conserved J-encoded phenylalanine. The earlier analysis of 500 to 750 of the donors excluded any sequence lacking an unambiguous match to a single V gene segment. An earlier analysis of several hundred of the donors called V segments functional above 56.7% productive rearrangements and segregating when the between-donor standard deviation exceeded 5%. A statistical classification framework was built for diagnosing cytomegalovirus status from the catalog of TCR beta chain sequences. A later analysis assigned V and J genes by comparing TCR nucleotide sequences with IMGT/GENE-DB human TR gene sequences. Using the TCRdist pipeline, a later analysis assigned CDR3 sequences along with most-parsimonious VDJ recombination scenarios. A later analysis defined each TCR beta chain by its CDR3 amino acid sequence plus V-gene family, and excluded reads lacking a unique V-gene family. To address suspected cross-contamination and a sequencing artifact, a later analysis removed a few hundred highly shared, low-generation-probability nucleotide sequences. For each public chain, a later analysis derived a clonal expansion index from normalized ranks of inferred template counts within each repertoire. In a later analysis, generation probabilities were computed using a VDJ recombination model fitted to out-of-frame rearrangements, and the results were checked against IGoR. A later analysis scored TCR-TCR, TCR-HLA and TCR-CMV co-occurrence with hypergeometric tests, applying a repertoire-size bias correction to TCR pairs. A later analysis estimated false discovery rates by permuting HLA or CMV assignments 20 times. In a later analysis, co-occurring TCRs were grouped using DBSCAN, with TCRdist sequence similarity added in when clustering inside HLA-allele-positive subsets. Co-occurrence clustering excluded repertoires with fewer than 30,000 or more than 120,000 public chains, plus five with anomalous nucleotide sharing. In TCRdb, the immuneACCESS table is reduced to in-frame sequences with V and J assigned. These tables do not hold every clone; where another copy was compared, an unresolved V gene accounts for under half, and the others remain unexplained. V and J calls and clone size come straight from that table; D and trimming were deduced from the DNA. This sample holds some 130,000 clones; roughly 70% were observed only once. The ten largest clonotypes hold around 2.9% of the sample.

For this clone: Its binding antigen is unknown. No much larger clonotype is one base removed from it; base qualities were not supplied.

The CDR3 goes from the cysteine to the phenylalanine over 14 residues. The DNA shown is the 42-base CDR3, in frame from base 1. In total, over 600 healthy bone marrow donors made up the cohort. All cohort members were sampled while nominally healthy, although unrecorded immune exposures were likely present. The donor was CMV seronegative and belonged to the group of more than 300 seronegative cohort members. Each donor provided a peripheral blood sample, and peripheral blood mononuclear cells were used for TCR beta sequencing. Genomic DNA was extracted from the blood cell samples with the Qiagen DNeasy Blood Extraction Kit.

In this chain, TRBV21-1 is recombined with TRBJ1-5; TRBD1, as called in the table, went unchecked against the DNA. TRBV21-1 is reported as a pseudogene. The TCR comes from a man aged 25 to 45 in good health and CMV-seronegative. The sample was PBMCs. The CDR3 loop reads CAKYQAYSNQPQHF. The nucleotides read TGTGCAAAGTACCAGGCTTATAGCAATCAGCCCCAGCATTTT.